The TCR beta chain described here comes from a study of cytomegalovirus exposure and HLA in healthy donors. At the level of the study: Earlier, 100 million to 130 million unique TCR beta sequences were recovered from about 179 million T cells by an analysis. The study's early data release held about 77 million unique TCRs from HLA-typed donors.

While unrecorded immune exposures were likely, the donors were nominally healthy when sampled. The CDR3 contains 16 residues. CDR1 is LNHDA, CDR2 SQIVND, per germline (reference sequence). Deletions cut 6 bases from V and 5 bases from J, with 17 bases between. The study ran its PCR with 60 Vbeta and 13 Jbeta primers. The data were produced by immunoSEQ multiplex PCR, yet TCRdb's version contains in-frame clones alone and is incomplete. The data contain fewer than 200,000 clones, about 84% of them singletons. This clone was detected once. What was sequenced was PBMCs. The sequence was obtained from a woman aged 25 to 39 in good health and CMV-seropositive. The chain recombines TRBV19 with TRBJ1-6; the D gene is possibly TRBD1 (5 bases). The CDR3 spells CASRTSLGLNNSPLHF. CDR3 DNA sequence: TGTGCCAGTAGGACCTCTCTGGGACTCAATAATTCACCCCTCCACTTT.